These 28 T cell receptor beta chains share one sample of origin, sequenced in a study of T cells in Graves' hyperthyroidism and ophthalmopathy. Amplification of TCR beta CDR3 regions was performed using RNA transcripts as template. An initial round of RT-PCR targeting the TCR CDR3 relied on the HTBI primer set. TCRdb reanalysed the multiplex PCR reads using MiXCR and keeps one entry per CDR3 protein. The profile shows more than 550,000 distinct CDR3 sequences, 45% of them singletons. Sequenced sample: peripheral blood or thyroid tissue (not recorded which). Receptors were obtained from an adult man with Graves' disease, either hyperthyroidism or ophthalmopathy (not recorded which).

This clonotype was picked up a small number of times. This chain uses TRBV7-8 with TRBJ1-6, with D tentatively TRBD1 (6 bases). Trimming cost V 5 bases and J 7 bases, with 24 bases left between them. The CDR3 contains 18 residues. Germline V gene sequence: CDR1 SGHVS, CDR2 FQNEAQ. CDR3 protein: CASSQVSYRTAGNSPLHF. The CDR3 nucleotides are TGTGCCAGCAGCCAAGTAAGCTACCGGACAGCCGGCAATTCACCCCTCCACTTT.

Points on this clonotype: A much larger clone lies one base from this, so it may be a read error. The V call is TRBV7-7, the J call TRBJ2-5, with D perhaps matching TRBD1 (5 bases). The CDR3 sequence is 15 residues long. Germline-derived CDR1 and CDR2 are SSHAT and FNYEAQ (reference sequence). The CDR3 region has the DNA TGTGCTAGCAGCGCCCTGACTGGGGCCCGGGAGACCCAGTACTTC. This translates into CASSALTGARETQYF.

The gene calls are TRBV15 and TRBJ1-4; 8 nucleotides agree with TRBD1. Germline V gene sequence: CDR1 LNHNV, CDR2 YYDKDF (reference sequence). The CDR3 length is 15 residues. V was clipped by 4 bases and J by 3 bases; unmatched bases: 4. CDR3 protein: CATSKGQDANEKLFF. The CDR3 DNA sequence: TGTGCCACCAGCAAGGGACAGGACGCTAATGAAAAACTGTTTTTT.

CDR3 nucleotide sequence: TGTGCCAGTAGTATCCGGGGGGCTGAAGCTTTCTTT. It is translated as CASSIRGAEAFF. The chain carries TRBV19 and TRBJ1-1; D perhaps matches TRBD1 (5 bases). This CDR3 comprises 12 residues. V was trimmed by 3 bases and J by 6 bases, leaving 8 bases between them. Looked up from germline, CDR1 is LNHDA and CDR2 is SQIVND (reference sequence).

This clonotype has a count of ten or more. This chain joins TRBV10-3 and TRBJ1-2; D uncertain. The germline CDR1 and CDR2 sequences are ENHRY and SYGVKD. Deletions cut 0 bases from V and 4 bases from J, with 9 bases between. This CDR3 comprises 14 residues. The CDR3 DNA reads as TGTGCCATCAGTGAGTCGTCAGCACTCTATGGCTACACCTTC. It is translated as CAISESSALYGYTF.

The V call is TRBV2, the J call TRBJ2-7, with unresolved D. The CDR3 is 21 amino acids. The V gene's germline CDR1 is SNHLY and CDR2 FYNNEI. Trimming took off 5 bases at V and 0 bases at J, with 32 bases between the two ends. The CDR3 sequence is CASSYPRRTSGVQASSYEQYF. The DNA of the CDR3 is TGTGCCAGCAGTTACCCGCGTCGAACGAGTGGGGTGCAGGCGAGCTCCTACGAGCAGTACTTC. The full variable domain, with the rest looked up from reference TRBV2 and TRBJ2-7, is EPEVTQTPSHQVTQMGQEVILRCVPISNHLYFYWYRQILGQKVEFLVSFYNNEISEKSEIFDDQFSVERPDGSNFTLKIRSTKLEDSAMYFCASSYPRRTSGVQASSYEQYFGPGTRLTVT.

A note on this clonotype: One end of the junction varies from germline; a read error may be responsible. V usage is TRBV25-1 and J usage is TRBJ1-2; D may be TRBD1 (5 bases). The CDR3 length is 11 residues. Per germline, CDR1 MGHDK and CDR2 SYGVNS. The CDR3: CASIRDYGYTF. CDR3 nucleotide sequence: TGTGCTAGCATCAGGGATTATGGCTACACCTTC.

The CDR3, as DNA: TGCAGGCGCGGACTAGCGCGACAAGAGACCCAGTACTTC. Amino acids: CRRGLARQETQYF. The genes are TRBV29-1 and TRBJ2-5, with 9 bases matching TRBD2. This CDR3 comprises 13 residues. CDR1 is SQVTM and CDR2 is ANQGSEA in the germline V gene.

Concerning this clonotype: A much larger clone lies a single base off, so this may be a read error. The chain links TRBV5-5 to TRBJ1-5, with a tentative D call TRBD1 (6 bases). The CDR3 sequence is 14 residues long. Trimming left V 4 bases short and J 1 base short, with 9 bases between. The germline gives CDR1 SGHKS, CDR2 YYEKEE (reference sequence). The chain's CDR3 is CASSQDRSNQPQHF. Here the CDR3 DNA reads TGTGCCAGCAGCCAAGACAGGAGCAATCAGCCCCAGCATTTT.

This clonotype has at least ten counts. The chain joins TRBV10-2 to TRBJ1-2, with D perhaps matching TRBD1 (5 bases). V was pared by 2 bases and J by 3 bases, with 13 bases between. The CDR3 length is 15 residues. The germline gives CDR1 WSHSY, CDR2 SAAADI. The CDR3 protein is CASSEMGVRHYGYTF. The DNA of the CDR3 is TGCGCCAGCAGTGAGATGGGGGTTCGGCACTATGGCTACACCTTC.

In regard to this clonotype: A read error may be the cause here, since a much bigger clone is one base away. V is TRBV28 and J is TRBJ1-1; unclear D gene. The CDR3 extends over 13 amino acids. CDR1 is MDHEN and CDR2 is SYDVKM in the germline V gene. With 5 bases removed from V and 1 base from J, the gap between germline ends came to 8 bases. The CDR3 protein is CASSEQSNTEAFF. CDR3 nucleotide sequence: TGTGCCAGCAGTGAACAATCGAACACTGAAGCTTTCTTT.

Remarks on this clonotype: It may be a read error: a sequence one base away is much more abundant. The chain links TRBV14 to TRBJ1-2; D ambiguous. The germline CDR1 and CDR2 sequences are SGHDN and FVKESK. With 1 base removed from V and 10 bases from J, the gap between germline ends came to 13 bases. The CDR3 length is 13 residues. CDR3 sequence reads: CASSQVTRTDYTF. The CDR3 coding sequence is TGTGCCAGCAGCCAAGTGACGAGGACGGACTACACCTTC.

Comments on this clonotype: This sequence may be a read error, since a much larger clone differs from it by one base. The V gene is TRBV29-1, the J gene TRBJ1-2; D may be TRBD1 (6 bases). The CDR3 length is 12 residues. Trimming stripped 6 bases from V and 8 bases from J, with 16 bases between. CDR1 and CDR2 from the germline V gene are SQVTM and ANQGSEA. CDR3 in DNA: TGCAGCGTCGGCCGGGGGCTGCAAGGCTACACCTTC. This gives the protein CSVGRGLQGYTF.

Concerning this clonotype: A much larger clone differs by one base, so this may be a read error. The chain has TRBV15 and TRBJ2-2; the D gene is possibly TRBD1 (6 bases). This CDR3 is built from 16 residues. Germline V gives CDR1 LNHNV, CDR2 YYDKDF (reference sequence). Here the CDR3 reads CAASIYGTGPTGELFF. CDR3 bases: TGTGCCGCCAGCATCTACGGAACAGGGCCCACCGGGGAGCTGTTTTTT.

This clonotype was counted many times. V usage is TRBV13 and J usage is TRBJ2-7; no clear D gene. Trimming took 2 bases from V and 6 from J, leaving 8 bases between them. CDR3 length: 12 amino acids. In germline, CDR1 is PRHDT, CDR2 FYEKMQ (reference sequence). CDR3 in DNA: TGTGCCAGCAGCTTATCGCGGTTCGAGCAGTACTTC. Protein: CASSLSRFEQYF.

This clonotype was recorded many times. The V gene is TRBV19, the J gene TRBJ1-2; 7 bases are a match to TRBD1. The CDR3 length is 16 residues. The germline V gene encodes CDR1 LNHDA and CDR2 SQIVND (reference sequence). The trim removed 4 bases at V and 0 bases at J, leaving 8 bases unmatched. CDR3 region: CASSKASGTANYGYTF. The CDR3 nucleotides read TGTGCCAGTAGTAAAGCCAGCGGGACAGCTAACTATGGCTACACCTTC.

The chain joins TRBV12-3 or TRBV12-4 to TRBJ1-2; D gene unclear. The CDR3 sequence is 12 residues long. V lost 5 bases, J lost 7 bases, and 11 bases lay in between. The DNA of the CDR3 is TGTGCCAGCAGTGGAAGGGCGGCTGGCTACACCTTC. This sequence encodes CASSGRAAGYTF.

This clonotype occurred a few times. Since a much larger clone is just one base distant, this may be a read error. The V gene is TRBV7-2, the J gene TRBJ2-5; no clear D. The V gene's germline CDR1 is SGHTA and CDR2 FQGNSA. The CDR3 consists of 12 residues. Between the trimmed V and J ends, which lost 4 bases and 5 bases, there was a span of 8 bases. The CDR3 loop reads CASSSMTETQYF. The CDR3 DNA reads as TGTGCCAGCAGCTCGATGACGGAGACCCAGTACTTC.

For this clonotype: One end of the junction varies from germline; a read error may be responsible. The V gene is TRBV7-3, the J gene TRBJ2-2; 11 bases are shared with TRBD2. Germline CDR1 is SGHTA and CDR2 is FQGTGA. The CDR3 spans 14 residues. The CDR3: CASALAGESGELFF. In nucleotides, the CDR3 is TGCGCCAGCGCACTAGCGGGAGAATCCGGGGAGCTGTTTTTT.

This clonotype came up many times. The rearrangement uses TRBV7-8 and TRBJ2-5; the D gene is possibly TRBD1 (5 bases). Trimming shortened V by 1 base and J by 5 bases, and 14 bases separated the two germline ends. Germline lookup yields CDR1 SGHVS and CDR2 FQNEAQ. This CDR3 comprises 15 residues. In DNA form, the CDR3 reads TGTGCCAGCAGCTTAGAGGGTAGGGGCGACGAGACCCAGTACTTC. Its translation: CASSLEGRGDETQYF.

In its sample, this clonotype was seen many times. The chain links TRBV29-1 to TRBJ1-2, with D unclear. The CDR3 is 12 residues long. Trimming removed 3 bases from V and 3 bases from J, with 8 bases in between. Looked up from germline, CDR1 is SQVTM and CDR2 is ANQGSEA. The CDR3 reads CSVDLGYYGYTF. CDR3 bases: TGCAGCGTTGATCTGGGGTACTATGGCTACACCTTC.

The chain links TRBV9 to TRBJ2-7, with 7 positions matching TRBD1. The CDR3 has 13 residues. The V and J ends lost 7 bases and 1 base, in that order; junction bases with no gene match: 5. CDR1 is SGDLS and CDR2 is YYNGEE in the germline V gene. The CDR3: CASSMGQSYEQYF. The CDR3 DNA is TGTGCCAGCTCGATGGGACAGTCCTACGAGCAGTACTTC. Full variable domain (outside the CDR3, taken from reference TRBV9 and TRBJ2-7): DSGVTQTPKHLITATGQRVTLRCSPRSGDLSVYWYQQSLDQGLQFLIQYYNGEERAKGNILERFSAQQFPDLHSELNLSSLELGDSALYFCASSMGQSYEQYFGPGTRLTVT.

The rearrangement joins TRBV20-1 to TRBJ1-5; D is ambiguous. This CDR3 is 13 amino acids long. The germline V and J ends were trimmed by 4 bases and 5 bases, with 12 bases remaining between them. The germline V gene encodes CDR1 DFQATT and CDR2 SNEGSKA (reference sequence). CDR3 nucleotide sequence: TGCAGTGCTACCGGGGATAGGGATCAGCCCCAGCATTTT. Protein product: CSATGDRDQPQHF.

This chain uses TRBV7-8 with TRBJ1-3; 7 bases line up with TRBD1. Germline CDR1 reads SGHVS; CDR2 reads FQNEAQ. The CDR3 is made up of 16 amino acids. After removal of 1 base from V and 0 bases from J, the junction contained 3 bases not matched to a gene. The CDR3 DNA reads TGTGCCAGCAGCTTAGGGGGGGACAGCTCTGGAAACACCATATATTTT. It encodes CASSLGGDSSGNTIYF.

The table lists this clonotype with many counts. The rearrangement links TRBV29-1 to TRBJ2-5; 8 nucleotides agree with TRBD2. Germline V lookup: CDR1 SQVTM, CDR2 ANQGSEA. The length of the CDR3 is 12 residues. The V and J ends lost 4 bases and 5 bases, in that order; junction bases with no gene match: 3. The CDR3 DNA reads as TGCAGCGTTGGCCGACTAGCGGAGACCCAGTACTTC. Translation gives CSVGRLAETQYF. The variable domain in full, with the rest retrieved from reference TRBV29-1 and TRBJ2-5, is SAVISQKPSRDICQRGTSLTIQCQVDSQVTMMFWYRQQPGQSLTLIATANQGSEATYESGFVIDKFPISRPNLTFSTLTVSNMSPEDSSIYLCSVGRLAETQYFGPGTRLLVL.

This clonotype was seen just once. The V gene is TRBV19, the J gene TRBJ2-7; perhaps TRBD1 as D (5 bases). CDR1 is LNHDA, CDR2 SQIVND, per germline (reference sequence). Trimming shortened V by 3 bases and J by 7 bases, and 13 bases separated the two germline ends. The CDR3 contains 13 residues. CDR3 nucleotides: TGTGCCAGTAGTATGGTAGGCAGGGCTGAGCAGTACTTC. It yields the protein CASSMVGRAEQYF.

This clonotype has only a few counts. The CDR3 bases are TGTGCCAGCAGCTCAGGGGGGGTCTCTGGAAACACCATATATTTT. Residues: CASSSGGVSGNTIYF. The chain employs TRBV9 and TRBJ1-3; 7 bases are shared with TRBD1. The CDR3 consists of 15 residues. Germline V gene lookup returns CDR1 SGDLS and CDR2 YYNGEE. V shed 4 bases and J 0 bases; nucleotides not matched to a gene: 4.

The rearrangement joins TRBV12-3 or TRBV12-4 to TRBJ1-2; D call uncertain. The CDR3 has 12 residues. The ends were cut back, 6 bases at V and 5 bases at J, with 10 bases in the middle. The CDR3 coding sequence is TGTGCCAGCAGCCAGATTAGGTATGGCTACACCTTC. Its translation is CASSQIRYGYTF.